Shown below are 23 T cell receptor beta chains from a single sample sequenced in a study of shared clonotypes between healthy human individuals (dated by TCRdb to about 2020). The library was made by the immunoSEQ multiplex PCR assay. The table was pulled from immuneACCESS by TCRdb, which kept in-frame rearrangements only. Such tables lose some clones; where checked, under half of the loss comes from unresolved V genes, and the rest has no known cause. The sample table contains about half a million clones; only one count was recorded for around four fifths of them. The ten largest make up more than 10% of the sample. The sample taken for sequencing was PBMCs. The receptors derive from a woman in her 40s in good health. Some clones in this sample may be carry-over from other donors' samples.

This chain links TRBV5-1 with TRBJ2-5, with 8 bases aligning to TRBD2. Germline V CDR1 and CDR2: SGHRS, YFSETQ. V was pared by 0 bases and J by 4 bases, with 14 bases of the junction left unmatched. CDR3 length: 18 amino acids. In nucleotides, the CDR3 is TGCGCCAGCAGCTTGGCCTTCGGGGGGGAAGGCATTGGAGAGACCCAGTACTTC. Protein: CASSLAFGGEGIGETQYF.

The chain's CDR3 is CASSLTGFTDTQYF. CDR3 nucleotide sequence: TGTGCCAGCAGCTTAACAGGTTTCACAGATACGCAGTATTTT. The gene calls are TRBV5-6 and TRBJ2-3; D possibly corresponds to TRBD1 (5 bases). In germline, CDR1 is SGHDT, CDR2 YYEEEE. V shed 2 bases and J shed 2 bases, with 9 bases lying between them. The CDR3 consists of 14 residues.

This clone was recorded once. This rearrangement joins TRBV15 to TRBJ1-2, with D possibly matching TRBD1 (6 bases). The CDR3 covers 16 residues. Trimming cost V 1 base and J 6 bases, with 18 bases left between them. The germline CDR1 and CDR2 sequences are LNHNV and YYDKDF (reference sequence). The CDR3: CATSRGFGPSGDGYTF. The CDR3 DNA is TGTGCCACCAGCAGAGGCTTTGGACCATCAGGGGATGGCTACACCTTC.

The CDR3 bases are TGCGCCAGCAGCTTGGAGCCAAGCACCGGGGAGCTGTTTTTT. This translates into CASSLEPSTGELFF. The rearrangement links TRBV5-1 to TRBJ2-2; the D is unclear. Germline loops: CDR1 SGHRS, CDR2 YFSETQ. CDR3 length: 14 amino acids. The V and J ends lost 0 bases and 4 bases respectively, with 7 bases between them.

This sequence joins TRBV25-1 and TRBJ2-1; 7 bases line up with TRBD1. The CDR3 length is 11 residues. Unmatched junction bases numbered 2, after V lost 7 bases and J lost 8 bases. Looked up from germline, CDR1 is MGHDK and CDR2 is SYGVNS. The CDR3 nucleotides read TGTGCCAGCACTGACAGGGATGAGCAGTTCTTC. This gives the protein CASTDRDEQFF.

This chain uses TRBV7-6 with TRBJ2-1, with 13 bases that match TRBD2. The germline V gene encodes CDR1 SGHVS and CDR2 FNYEAQ. The CDR3 contains 15 residues. V lost 5 bases to trimming and J lost 6 bases; unmatched junction nucleotides: 4. CDR3 sequence reads: CASSRGLAGINEQFF. The CDR3 DNA reads as TGTGCCAGCAGCCGGGGACTAGCGGGAATCAATGAGCAGTTCTTC.

Notes on this clone: This is likely an artifact of a read error, given a far larger clone one base away. The V call is TRBV4-2, the J call TRBJ2-7; the D is unclear. The CDR3 is made up of 15 amino acids. Germline V lookup: CDR1 LGHNA, CDR2 YNFKEQ. Trimming cost V 4 bases and J 1 base, with 14 bases left between them. CDR3 protein: CASSREGDVSYEQYF. The CDR3, as DNA: TGTGCCAGCAGCCGAGAAGGAGATGTATCCTACGAGCAGTACTTC.

The V call is TRBV19, the J call TRBJ2-7, with 12 bases aligning to TRBD2. The V gene's germline CDR1 is LNHDA and CDR2 SQIVND (reference sequence). CDR3 size: 15 residues. The V segment lost 3 bases and the J segment 1 base; nucleotides outside the gene matches: 1. The CDR3 DNA follows: TGTGCCAGTAGTATGGGACTAGCGGGTTCCTACGAGCAGTACTTC. Amino acid sequence: CASSMGLAGSYEQYF.

This sequence joins TRBV11-2 and TRBJ2-7; weak D call: TRBD2 (6 bases). The CDR3 is made up of 15 amino acids. Germline CDR1 is SGHAT and CDR2 is FQNNGV. Trimming took 2 bases from V and 3 from J, leaving 14 bases between them. CDR3: CASSLWQGGYYEQYF. CDR3 sequence (DNA): TGTGCCAGCAGCTTATGGCAGGGAGGATACTACGAGCAGTACTTC.

The chain couples TRBV6-6 to TRBJ1-2, with 8 bases fitting TRBD1. The CDR3 is 13 amino acids. CDR1 MNHNY and CDR2 SVGAGI come from the germline V gene (reference sequence). After removal of 8 bases from V and 3 bases from J, the junction contained 5 bases not matched to a gene. For the CDR3, the DNA is TGTGCCAGCGGACAGGGTGGCTACTATGGCTACACCTTC. It encodes CASGQGGYYGYTF.

The chain uses TRBV4-3 and TRBJ2-1; D unresolved. This CDR3 has 14 residues. With 4 bases removed from V and 7 bases from J, the gap between germline ends came to 14 bases. Germline assignment: CDR1 LGHNA and CDR2 YSLEER. The CDR3: CASSPLSASNEQFF. DNA of the CDR3: TGCGCCAGCAGCCCCCTAAGCGCTTCGAATGAGCAGTTCTTC.

The V call is TRBV28, the J call TRBJ2-5; tentative D call: TRBD2 (5 bases). The CDR3 has 13 amino acids. Germline loops: CDR1 MDHEN, CDR2 SYDVKM. V dropped 5 bases and J dropped 4 bases, with 11 bases sitting between them. CDR3 protein: CASSTSGVETQYF. In DNA form, the CDR3 reads TGTGCCAGCAGTACTAGTGGGGTAGAGACCCAGTACTTC.

This sequence joins TRBV19 and TRBJ2-7, with D tentatively TRBD1 (5 bases). With 6 bases removed from V and 3 bases from J, the gap between germline ends came to 9 bases. There are 12 residues in the CDR3. CDR1 LNHDA and CDR2 SQIVND come from the germline V gene (reference sequence). CDR3 protein: CASSPDSYEQYF. In DNA, the CDR3 is TGTGCCAGTAGCCCCGACAGCTACGAGCAGTACTTC.

J is TRBJ2-7 and V is TRBV19; no reliable D call. Per germline, CDR1 LNHDA and CDR2 SQIVND (reference sequence). The V end lost 5 bases, the J end lost 3 bases, and 5 bases lay between the germline ends. This CDR3 contains 11 residues. CDR3 in DNA: TGTGCCAGTAGTGGGTACTACGAGCAGTACTTC. The encoded protein is CASSGYYEQYF.

CDR3 DNA sequence: TGTGCCAGCAGCTCGACAGGGAGGGCAGGCGAGACCCAGTACTTC. Residues: CASSSTGRAGETQYF. This chain uses TRBV7-3 with TRBJ2-5; D tentatively fits TRBD1 or TRBD2 (7 bases each). The CDR3 has 15 residues. V was cut by 4 bases and J by 5 bases, with 17 bases left in between. Per the germline V gene, CDR1 is SGHTA and CDR2 is FQGTGA.

The V gene is TRBV28, the J gene TRBJ2-3; 9 nucleotides align to TRBD2. This CDR3 comprises 16 residues. J was trimmed by 6 bases and V by 8 bases; bases with no gene match: 15. Germline loops: CDR1 MDHEN, CDR2 SYDVKM. CDR3 nucleotides: TGTGCCAGCCTAACTAGCCGGCGGGAGGGCCGCGATACGCAGTATTTT. Protein sequence: CASLTSRREGRDTQYF.

As regards this clone: The sample has other DNA sequences that encode this CDR3 too. The chain joins TRBV10-3 to TRBJ2-5, with D perhaps given as TRBD1 or TRBD2 (5 bases each). V gave up 2 bases and J gave up 5 bases, with 15 bases separating them. The CDR3 sequence is 15 residues long. Per germline, CDR1 ENHRY and CDR2 SYGVKD. The CDR3 bases are TGTGCCATCAGTGAGCCGGGACGGGCTAGCGAGACCCAGTACTTC. Its protein is CAISEPGRASETQYF.

This sequence joins TRBV10-1 and TRBJ2-5; TRBD2 aligns across 8 bases. V was clipped by 0 bases and J by 1 base; unmatched bases: 1. The CDR3 has 15 residues. Germline lookup yields CDR1 WNHNN and CDR2 SYGVQD (reference sequence). This chain's CDR3 is CASSESSGSQETQYF. The DNA of the CDR3 is TGCGCCAGCAGTGAGTCAAGCGGGAGCCAAGAGACCCAGTACTTC.

This chain connects TRBV7-9 to TRBJ1-2; weak D call: TRBD1 (6 bases). Germline lookup yields CDR1 SEHNR and CDR2 FQNEAQ (reference sequence). V lost 4 bases to trimming and J lost 9 bases, with 24 bases between them. The CDR3 contains 16 residues. CDR3: CASSYPARRGLYRYTF. The DNA for the CDR3 is TGTGCCAGCAGCTACCCAGCGAGACGGGGGCTTTATCGCTACACCTTC.

V gene TRBV9 combines with J gene TRBJ2-2; no clear D gene. Deletions cut 0 bases from V and 0 bases from J, with 9 bases between. The CDR3 has 16 amino acids. Germline lookup yields CDR1 SGDLS and CDR2 YYNGEE. The CDR3 DNA sequence: TGTGCCAGCAGCGTAGGGTCAGTTGCGAACACCGGGGAGCTGTTTTTT. It is translated as CASSVGSVANTGELFF. The full variable domain, with the rest looked up from reference TRBV9 and TRBJ2-2, is DSGVTQTPKHLITATGQRVTLRCSPRSGDLSVYWYQQSLDQGLQFLIQYYNGEERAKGNILERFSAQQFPDLHSELNLSSLELGDSALYFCASSVGSVANTGELFFGEGSRLTVL.

The chain recombines TRBV5-4 with TRBJ2-5; 12 bases line up with TRBD2. The germline CDR1 and CDR2 sequences are SGHNT and YYREEE (reference sequence). The CDR3 has 15 residues. J was trimmed by 0 bases and V by 4 bases; bases with no gene match: 1. CDR3 region: CASSLAGGNQETQYF. In nucleotides, the CDR3 is TGTGCCAGCAGCCTAGCGGGAGGGAACCAAGAGACCCAGTACTTC.

V and J are TRBV6-4 and TRBJ2-2; D may be TRBD2 (5 bases). The CDR3 contains 15 residues. CDR1 and CDR2 from the germline V gene are MRHNA and SNTAGT. Trimming removed 0 bases from V and 4 bases from J, with 9 bases in between. The CDR3 DNA is TGTGCCAGCAGTGACTCTACTAGTTCCACCGGGGAGCTGTTTTTT. It translates to CASSDSTSSTGELFF.

The genes are TRBV11-2 and TRBJ2-7; D call uncertain. V was clipped by 1 base and J by 0 bases, with 7 bases between them. CDR1 is SGHAT and CDR2 is FQNNGV in the germline V gene. CDR3 length: 14 amino acids. CDR3 nucleotides: TGTGCCAGCAGCTTAGTGTTGGGCTCCTACGAGCAGTACTTC. Protein: CASSLVLGSYEQYF.